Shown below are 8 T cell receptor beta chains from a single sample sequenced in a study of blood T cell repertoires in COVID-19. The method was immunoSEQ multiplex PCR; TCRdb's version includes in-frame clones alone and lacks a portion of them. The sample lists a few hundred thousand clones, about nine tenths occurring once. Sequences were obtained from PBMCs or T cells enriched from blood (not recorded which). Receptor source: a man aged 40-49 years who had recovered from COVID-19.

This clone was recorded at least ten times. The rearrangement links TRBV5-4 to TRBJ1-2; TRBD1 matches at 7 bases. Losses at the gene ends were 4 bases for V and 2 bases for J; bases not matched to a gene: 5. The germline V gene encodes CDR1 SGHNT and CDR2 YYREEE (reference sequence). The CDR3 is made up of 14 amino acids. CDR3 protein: CASSAGGANYGYTF. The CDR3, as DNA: TGTGCCAGCAGCGCAGGGGGTGCAAACTATGGCTACACCTTC.

Written as DNA, the CDR3 is TGTGCCAGTAGTTTCGCGGGGGGTGAAAAACTGTTTTTT. Its translation is CASSFAGGEKLFF. The chain is built from TRBV19 and TRBJ1-4; a possible D gene is TRBD1 (5 bases). V gave up 5 bases and J gave up 7 bases, with 11 bases separating them. CDR3 length equals 13 residues. Germline V CDR1 and CDR2: LNHDA, SQIVND (reference sequence). Supplemented by reference TRBV19 and TRBJ1-4, the full variable domain reads DGGITQSPKYLFRKEGQNVTLSCEQNLNHDAMYWYRQDPGQGLRLIYYSQIVNDFQKGDIAEGYSVSREKKESFPLTVTSAQKNPTAFYLCASSFAGGEKLFFGSGTQLSVL.

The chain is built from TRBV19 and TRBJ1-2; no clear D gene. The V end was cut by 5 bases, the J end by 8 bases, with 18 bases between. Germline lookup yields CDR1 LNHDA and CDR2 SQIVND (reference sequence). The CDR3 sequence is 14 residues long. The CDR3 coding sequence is TGTGCCAGTAGTTTGGTGGGCGCCGGGAGGGGCTACACCTTC. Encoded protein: CASSLVGAGRGYTF.

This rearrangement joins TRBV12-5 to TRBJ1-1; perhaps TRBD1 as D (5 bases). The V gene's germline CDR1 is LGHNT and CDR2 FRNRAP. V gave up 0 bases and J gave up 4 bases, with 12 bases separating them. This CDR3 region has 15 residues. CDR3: CASGLVPDRSTEAFF. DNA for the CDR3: TGTGCTAGTGGTTTGGTTCCCGACAGAAGCACTGAAGCTTTCTTT.

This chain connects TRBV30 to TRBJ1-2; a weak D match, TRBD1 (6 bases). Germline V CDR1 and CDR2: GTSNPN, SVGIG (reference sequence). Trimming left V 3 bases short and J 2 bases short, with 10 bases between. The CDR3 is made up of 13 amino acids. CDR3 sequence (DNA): TGTGCCTGGAGAAAAGGACAGAACTATGGCTACACCTTC. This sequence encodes CAWRKGQNYGYTF.

The CDR3 DNA follows: TGTGCCAGCAGTTTGAGGGGGGGCGACGGCAATCAGCCCCAGCATTTT. It encodes CASSLRGGDGNQPQHF. The genes are TRBV28 and TRBJ1-5; the D gene is possibly TRBD1 (6 bases). The CDR3 extends over 16 amino acids. Germline values: CDR1 MDHEN, CDR2 SYDVKM. Deletions cut 3 bases from V and 2 bases from J, with 14 bases between.

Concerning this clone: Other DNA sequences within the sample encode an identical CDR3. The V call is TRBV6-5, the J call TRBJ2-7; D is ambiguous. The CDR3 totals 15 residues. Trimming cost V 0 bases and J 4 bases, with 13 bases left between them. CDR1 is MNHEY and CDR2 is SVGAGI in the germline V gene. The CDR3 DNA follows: TGTGCCAGCAGTTACTCACCCCAGGCTGGGTACGAGCAGTACTTC. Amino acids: CASSYSPQAGYEQYF.

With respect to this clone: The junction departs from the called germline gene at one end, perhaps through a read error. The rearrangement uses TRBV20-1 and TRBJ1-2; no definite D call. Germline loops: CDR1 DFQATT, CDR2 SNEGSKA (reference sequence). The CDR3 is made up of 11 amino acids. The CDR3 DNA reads TGCAGTGCTCCGTTTGAACCAGGCAGTACTTTC. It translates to CSAPFEPGSTF.